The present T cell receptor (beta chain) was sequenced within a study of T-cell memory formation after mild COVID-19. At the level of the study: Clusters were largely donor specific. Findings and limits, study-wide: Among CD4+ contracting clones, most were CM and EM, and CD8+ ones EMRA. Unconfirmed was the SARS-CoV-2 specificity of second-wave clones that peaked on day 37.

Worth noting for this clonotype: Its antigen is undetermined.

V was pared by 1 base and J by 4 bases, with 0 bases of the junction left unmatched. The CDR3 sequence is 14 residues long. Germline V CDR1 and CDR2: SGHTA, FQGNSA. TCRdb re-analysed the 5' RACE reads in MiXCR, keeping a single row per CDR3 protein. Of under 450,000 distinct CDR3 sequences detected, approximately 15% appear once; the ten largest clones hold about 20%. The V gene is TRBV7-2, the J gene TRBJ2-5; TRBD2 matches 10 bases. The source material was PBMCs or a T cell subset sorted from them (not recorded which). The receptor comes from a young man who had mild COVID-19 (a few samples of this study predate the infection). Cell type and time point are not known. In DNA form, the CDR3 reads TGTGCCAGCAGCTTAGTAGCGGGGGGAGAGACCCAGTACTTC. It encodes CASSLVAGGETQYF.